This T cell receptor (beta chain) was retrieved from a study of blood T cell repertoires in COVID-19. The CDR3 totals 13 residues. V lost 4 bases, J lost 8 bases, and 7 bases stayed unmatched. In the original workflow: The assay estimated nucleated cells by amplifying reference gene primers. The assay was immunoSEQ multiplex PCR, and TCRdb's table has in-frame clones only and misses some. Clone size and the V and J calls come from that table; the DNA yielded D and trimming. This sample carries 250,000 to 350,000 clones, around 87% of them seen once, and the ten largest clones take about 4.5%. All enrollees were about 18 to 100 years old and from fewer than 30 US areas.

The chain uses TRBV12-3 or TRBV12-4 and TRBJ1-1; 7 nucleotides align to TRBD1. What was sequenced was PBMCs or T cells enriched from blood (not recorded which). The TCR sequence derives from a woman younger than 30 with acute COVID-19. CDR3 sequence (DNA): TGTGCCAGCAGTTCAGGGGGATTCAGGGAAGCTTTCTTT. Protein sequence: CASSSGGFREAFF.